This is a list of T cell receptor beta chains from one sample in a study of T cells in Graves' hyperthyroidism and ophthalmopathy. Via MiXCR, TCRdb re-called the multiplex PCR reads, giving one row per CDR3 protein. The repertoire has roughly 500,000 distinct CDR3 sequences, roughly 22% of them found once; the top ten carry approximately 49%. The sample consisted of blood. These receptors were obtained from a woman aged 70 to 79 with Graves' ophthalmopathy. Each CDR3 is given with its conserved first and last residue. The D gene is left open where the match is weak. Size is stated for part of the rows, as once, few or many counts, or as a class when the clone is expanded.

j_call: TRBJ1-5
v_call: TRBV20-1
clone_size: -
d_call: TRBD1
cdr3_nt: TGCAGTGCTAGTTACAGGGGAAATCAGCCCCAGCATTTT
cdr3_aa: CSASYRGNQPQHF

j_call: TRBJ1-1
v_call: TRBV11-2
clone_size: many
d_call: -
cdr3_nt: TGTGCCAGCAGCTTAGTCCCGCTGACTAACACTGAAGCTTTCTTT
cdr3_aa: CASSLVPLTNTEAFF

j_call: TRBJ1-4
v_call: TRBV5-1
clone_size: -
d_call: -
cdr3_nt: TGCGCCAGCAGCTTGGAAGGCAGGGGAAGTGAAAAACTGTTTTTT
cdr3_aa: CASSLEGRGSEKLFF

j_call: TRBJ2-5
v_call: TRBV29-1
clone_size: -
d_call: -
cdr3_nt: TGCAGCGGATTCTATGAGGAGACCCAGTACTTC
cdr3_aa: CSGFYEETQYF

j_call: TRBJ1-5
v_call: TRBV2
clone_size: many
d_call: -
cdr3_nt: TGTGCCAGCTGGACTACCCGCTCGGGGCAGCCCCAGCATTTT
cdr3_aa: CASWTTRSGQPQHF

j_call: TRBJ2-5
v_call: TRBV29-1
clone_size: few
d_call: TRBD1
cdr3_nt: TGCAGCGTTGAAGAAGACAGGGTAGGAGAGACCCAGTACTTC
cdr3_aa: CSVEEDRVGETQYF

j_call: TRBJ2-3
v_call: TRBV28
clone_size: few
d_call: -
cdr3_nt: TGTGCCAGCAGCTTCATCAGGGCGGGAGATACGCAGTATTTT
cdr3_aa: CASSFIRAGDTQYF

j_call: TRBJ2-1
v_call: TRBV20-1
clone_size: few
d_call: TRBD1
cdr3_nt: TGCAGTGCCTCCGGCCCACCGGGACAGGGAAGCAATGAGCAGTTCTTC
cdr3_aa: CSASGPPGQGSNEQFF

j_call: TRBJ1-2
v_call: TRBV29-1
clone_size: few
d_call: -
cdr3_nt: TGCAGCGTTGTGGGGGATGGGGTTGCACGTGGCTACACCTTC
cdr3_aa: CSVVGDGVARGYTF

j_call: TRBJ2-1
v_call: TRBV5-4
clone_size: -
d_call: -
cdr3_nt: TGTGCCAGCAGCTCGGGGGTGGCAGGGCGAAACAATGAGCAGTTCTTC
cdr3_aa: CASSSGVAGRNNEQFF

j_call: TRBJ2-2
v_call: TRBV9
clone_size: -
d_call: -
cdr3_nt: TGTGCCAGCAGCGTAGCTACCGGGGTCGCCACCGGGGAGCTGTTTTTT
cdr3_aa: CASSVATGVATGELFF

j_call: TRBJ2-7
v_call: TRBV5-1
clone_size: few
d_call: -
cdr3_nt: TGCGCCAGCAGCCCCGGGACTTCTACGGGGCAGTACTTC
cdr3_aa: CASSPGTSTGQYF

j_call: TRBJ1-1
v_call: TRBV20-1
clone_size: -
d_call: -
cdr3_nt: TGCAGTGCTAAAGACAGGACCACTGAAGCTTTCTTT
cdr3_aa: CSAKDRTTEAFF

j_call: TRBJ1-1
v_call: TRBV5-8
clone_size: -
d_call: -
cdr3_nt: TGTGCCAGCAGCTTGGTCTCAGGGGAGTTTCCTGAAGCTTTCTTT
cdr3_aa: CASSLVSGEFPEAFF

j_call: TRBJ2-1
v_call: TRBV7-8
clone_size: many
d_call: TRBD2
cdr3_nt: TGTGCCAGCAGCCGGACTAGCCTAGCGTACAATGAGCAGTTCTTC
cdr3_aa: CASSRTSLAYNEQFF

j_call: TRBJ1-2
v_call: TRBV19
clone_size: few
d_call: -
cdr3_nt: TGTGCCAGTAGTATTGGATTTGGGAACTATGGCTACACCTTC
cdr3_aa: CASSIGFGNYGYTF

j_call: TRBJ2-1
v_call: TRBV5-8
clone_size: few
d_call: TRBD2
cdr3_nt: TGTGCCAGCAGCTTTTTTGGTAGCGGGAGTTTCAATGAGCAGTTCTTC
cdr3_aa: CASSFFGSGSFNEQFF

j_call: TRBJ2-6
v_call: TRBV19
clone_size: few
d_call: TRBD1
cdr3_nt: TGTGCCAGTAGTCCCGGAGCGTTGACAGGGGCTGGGGCCAACGTCCTGACTTTC
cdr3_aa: CASSPGALTGAGANVLTF

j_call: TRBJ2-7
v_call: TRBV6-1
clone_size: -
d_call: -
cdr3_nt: TGTGCCAGCAGAGGGTTGATGGGGCGCATTGGTGAGCAGTACTTC
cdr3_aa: CASRGLMGRIGEQYF

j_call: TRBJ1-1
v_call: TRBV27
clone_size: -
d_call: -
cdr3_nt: TGTGCCAGCAGTTTAGGGATCACAAGGGACACTGAAGCTTTCTTT
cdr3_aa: CASSLGITRDTEAFF

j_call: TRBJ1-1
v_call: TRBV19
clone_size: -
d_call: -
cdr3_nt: TGTGCCAGTAGTACTCAATACATGAACACTGAAGCTTTCTTT
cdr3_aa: CASSTQYMNTEAFF

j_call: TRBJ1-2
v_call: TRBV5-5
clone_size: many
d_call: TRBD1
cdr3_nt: TGTGCCAGCAGCTGGACCCCGGGACAGGTTAACTATGGCTACACCTTC
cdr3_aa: CASSWTPGQVNYGYTF

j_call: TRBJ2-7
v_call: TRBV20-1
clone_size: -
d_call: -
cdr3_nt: TGCAGTGCCCAACCAAGGAGATTGTACGAGCAGTACTTC
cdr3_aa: CSAQPRRLYEQYF

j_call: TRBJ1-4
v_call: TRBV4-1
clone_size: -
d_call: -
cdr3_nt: TGCGCCAGCAGCCGACTTTGGGGGAATGAAAAACTGTTTTTT
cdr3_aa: CASSRLWGNEKLFF

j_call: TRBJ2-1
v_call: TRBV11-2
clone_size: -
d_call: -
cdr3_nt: TGTGCCAGCAGCTTAATAGCGGTCAGTTACAATGAGCAGTTCTTC
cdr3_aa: CASSLIAVSYNEQFF

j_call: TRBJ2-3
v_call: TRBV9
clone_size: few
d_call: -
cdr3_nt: TGTGCCAGCAGCTCCCGACTGGGAAGTCTTTCAGATACGACGCAGTATTTT
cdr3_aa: CASSSRLGSLSDTTQYF

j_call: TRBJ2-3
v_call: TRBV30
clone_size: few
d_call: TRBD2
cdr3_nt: TGTGCCTGGAGTTCCCAGGGAGCGGGAGGCACGCAGTATTTT
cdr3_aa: CAWSSQGAGGTQYF

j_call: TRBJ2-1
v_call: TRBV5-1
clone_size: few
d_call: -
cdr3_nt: TGCGCCAGCAGCTCTCAATACAATGAGCAGTTCTTC
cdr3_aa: CASSSQYNEQFF

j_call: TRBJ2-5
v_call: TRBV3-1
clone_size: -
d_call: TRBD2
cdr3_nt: TGTGCCAGCGGCCGTCGTAGGGCTAGCGGGAGGGGTCAAGAGACCCAGTACTTC
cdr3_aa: CASGRRRASGRGQETQYF

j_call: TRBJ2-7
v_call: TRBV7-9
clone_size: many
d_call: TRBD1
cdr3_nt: TGTGCCAGCAGCTTATCAGGGGGCGAGCAGTACTTC
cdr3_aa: CASSLSGGEQYF

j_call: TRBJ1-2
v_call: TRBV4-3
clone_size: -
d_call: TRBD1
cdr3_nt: TGCGCCAGCAGCCGGGACAGGGCTGGTGGCTACACCTTC
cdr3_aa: CASSRDRAGGYTF

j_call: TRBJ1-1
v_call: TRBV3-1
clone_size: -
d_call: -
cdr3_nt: TGTGCCAGCAGCTCGAGGCCCGGGACAGAAGCTTTCTTT
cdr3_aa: CASSSRPGTEAFF

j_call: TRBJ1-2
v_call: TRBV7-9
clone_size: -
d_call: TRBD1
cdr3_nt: TGTGCCAGCAGCGTAGTCCTGGGACAGCAATATGGCTACACCTTC
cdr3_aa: CASSVVLGQQYGYTF

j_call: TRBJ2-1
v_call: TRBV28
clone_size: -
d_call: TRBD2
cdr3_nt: TGTGCCAGCCCCCCTAGCGGGAGTATAAGCTCCTACAATGAGCAGTTCTTC
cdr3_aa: CASPPSGSISSYNEQFF

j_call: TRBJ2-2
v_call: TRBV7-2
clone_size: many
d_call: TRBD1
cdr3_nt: TGTGCCAGCAGGCGGGGGACAGGGAACGGGGAGCTGTTTTTT
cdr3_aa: CASRRGTGNGELFF

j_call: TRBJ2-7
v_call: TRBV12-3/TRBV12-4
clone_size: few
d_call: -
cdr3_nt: TGTGCCAGCAGTTTCACCCCCCTAGCGAGCTCCTACGAGCAGTACTTC
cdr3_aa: CASSFTPLASSYEQYF

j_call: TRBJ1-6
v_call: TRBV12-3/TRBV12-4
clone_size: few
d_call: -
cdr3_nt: TGTGCCAGCACCCCCCATAGTGATTCACCCCTCCACTTT
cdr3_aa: CASTPHSDSPLHF

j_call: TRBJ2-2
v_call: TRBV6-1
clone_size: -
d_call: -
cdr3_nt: TGTGCCAGCAGTGAGAGGAGAGCGAACACCGGGGAGCTGTTTTTT
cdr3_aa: CASSERRANTGELFF

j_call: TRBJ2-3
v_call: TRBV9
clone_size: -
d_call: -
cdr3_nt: TGTGCCAGCAGCGTTGCTAGCACAGATACGCAGTATTTT
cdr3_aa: CASSVASTDTQYF

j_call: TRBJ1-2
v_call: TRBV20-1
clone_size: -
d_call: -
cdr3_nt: TGCAGTGCTATACCGGGACAATTGGCTTTTAGTGTCGACTACACCTTC
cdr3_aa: CSAIPGQLAFSVDYTF

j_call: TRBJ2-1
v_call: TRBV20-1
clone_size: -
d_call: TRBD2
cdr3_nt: TGCAGTGCTTCCTCTAGCGGGAGAGGTGGCAATGAGCAGTTCTTC
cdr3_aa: CSASSSGRGGNEQFF

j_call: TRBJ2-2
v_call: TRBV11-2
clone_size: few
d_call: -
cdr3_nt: TGTGCCAGCAGCTTAGTCCAGGGCGCGGGGAACACCGGGGAGCTGTTTTTT
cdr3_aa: CASSLVQGAGNTGELFF

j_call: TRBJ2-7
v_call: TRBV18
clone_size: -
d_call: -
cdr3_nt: TGTGCCAGCTCCCCGGGAAGTCCAAACGAGCAGTACTTC
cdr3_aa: CASSPGSPNEQYF

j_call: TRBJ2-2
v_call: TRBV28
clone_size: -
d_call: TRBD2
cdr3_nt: TGTGCCAGCAGTGAGTCGAGCGGGAGGAACACCGGGGAGCTGTTTTTT
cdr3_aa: CASSESSGRNTGELFF

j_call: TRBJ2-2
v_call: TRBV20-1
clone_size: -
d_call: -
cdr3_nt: TGCAGTGCCGAAGACAGAAAGAAGAACACCGGGGAGCTGTTTTTT
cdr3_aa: CSAEDRKKNTGELFF

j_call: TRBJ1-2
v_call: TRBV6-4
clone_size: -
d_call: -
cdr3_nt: TGTGCCAGCACCCGATTAGGGGGGGACTATGGCTACACCTTC
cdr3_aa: CASTRLGGDYGYTF

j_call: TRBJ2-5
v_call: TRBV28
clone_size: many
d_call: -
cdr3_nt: TGTGCCAGCAGTTTGACAGGAACTGGAGAGACCCAGTACTTC
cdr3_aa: CASSLTGTGETQYF

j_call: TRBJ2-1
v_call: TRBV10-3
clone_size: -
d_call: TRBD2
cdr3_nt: TGTGCCATCAGAGTAGCGGGAGTGACTGAGCAGTTCTTC
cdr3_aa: CAIRVAGVTEQFF

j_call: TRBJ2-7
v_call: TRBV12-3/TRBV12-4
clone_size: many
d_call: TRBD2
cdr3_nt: TGTGCCAGCAGCCGACTAGCCGGCGAGCAGTACTTC
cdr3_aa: CASSRLAGEQYF

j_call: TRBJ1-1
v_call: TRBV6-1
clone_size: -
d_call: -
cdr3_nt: TGTGCCAGCGGTCAGACCATTAAAGCTTTCTTT
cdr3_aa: CASGQTIKAFF

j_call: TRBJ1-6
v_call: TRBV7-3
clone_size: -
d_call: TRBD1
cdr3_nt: TGTGCCAGCAGCTCCGCCGGAGGGGGCACTAATTCACCCCTCCACTTT
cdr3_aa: CASSSAGGGTNSPLHF

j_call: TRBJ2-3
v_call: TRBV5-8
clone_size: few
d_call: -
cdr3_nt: TGTGCCAGCAGCCGTGGCGCCCTAGCAAATGCAGATACGCAGTATTTT
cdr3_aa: CASSRGALANADTQYF